This paragraph covers one TCR beta chain sequence. What it recognizes is unknown. The data were taken from a study of cytomegalovirus exposure and HLA in healthy donors. Overall study results and limits: Clusters of TCRs from the first cohort tended to co-occur in the 90 to 150 validation repertoires (as a later analysis found). Altogether, 150 or so TCR beta chains were recorded as cytomegalovirus-associated.

From the roughly 110-subject validation cohort, which was separate from the approximately 670-subject first cohort, the donors were drawn. Libraries were prepared by immunoSEQ multiplex PCR; TCRdb keeps only in-frame clonotypes and omits some of them. This table holds more than 300,000 clones, 75% to 90% found once. From germline, CDR1 is MNHEY and CDR2 SMNVEV (reference sequence). V was clipped by 4 bases and J by 7 bases; unmatched bases: 0. The length of the CDR3 is 12 residues. V is TRBV27 and J is TRBJ2-1; TRBD1 matches at 8 bases. The sequence was obtained from a woman under 30 in good health and CMV-seronegative. Sequencing was carried out using PBMCs. The CDR3, as DNA: TGTGCCAGCAGTTACAGGGGGAATGAGCAGTTCTTC. Protein sequence: CASSYRGNEQFF.